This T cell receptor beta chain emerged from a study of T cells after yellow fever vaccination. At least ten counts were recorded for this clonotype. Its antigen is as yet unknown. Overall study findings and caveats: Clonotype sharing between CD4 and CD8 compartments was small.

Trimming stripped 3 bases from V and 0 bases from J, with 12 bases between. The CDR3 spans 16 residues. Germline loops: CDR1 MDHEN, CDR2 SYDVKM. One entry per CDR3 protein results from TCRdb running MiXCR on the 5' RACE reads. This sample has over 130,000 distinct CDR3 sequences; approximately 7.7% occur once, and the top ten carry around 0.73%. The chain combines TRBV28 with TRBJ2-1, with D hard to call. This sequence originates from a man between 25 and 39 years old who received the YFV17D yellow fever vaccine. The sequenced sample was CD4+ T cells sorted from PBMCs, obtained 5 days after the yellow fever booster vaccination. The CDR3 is CASSLSGPGSYNEQFF. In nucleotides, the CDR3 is TGTGCCAGCAGTTTGTCTGGGCCTGGCTCCTACAATGAGCAGTTCTTC. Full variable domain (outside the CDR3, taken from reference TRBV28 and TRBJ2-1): DVKVTQSSRYLVKRTGEKVFLECVQDMDHENMFWYRQDPGLGLRLIYFSYDVKMKEKGDIPEGYSVSREKKERFSLILESASTNQTSMYLCASSLSGPGSYNEQFFGPGTRLTVL.